The clone carrying this T cell receptor (beta chain) was detected only a few times. Its matching antigen is unknown. The same CDR3 is also encoded by other DNA sequences in this sample. This sample was taken from a study of T cell clones after liver transplantation. General study results and limits: Circulating graft-donor-reactive CD4 TCRbeta sequences fell significantly post-transplant in 5 of 8 subjects.

Germline V gene data show CDR1 as SNHLY and CDR2 as FYNNEI. This CDR3 has 20 amino acids. With 6 bases clipped from V and 2 bases from J, the junction kept 21 bases outside the gene matches. Sequencing used immunoSEQ multiplex PCR; TCRdb keeps in-frame clones, though not all of them. The sample shows approximately 70,000 clones, 80% to 90% of them seen only once. The TCR was taken from a human patient who received a liver transplant. The graft donor may have given rise to some T cells. This sample comprised CD4+ T cells from blood, obtained about 50 months after liver transplant. The chain is built from TRBV2 and TRBJ2-3, with 9 positions matching TRBD2. The CDR3 is CASRQRGGGAGTTFTDTQYF. CDR3 nucleotide sequence: TGTGCCAGCAGGCAAAGGGGCGGGGGGGCGGGAACCACCTTCACAGATACGCAGTATTTT.